This TCR beta chain was retrieved from a study of Ad26.COV2.S vaccination and SARS-CoV-2 variants. Findings and caveats of the study: Estimates derived from TCR breadth and depth analyses may have underestimated total T cell responses.

Treatment given: some 20 received Ad26.COV2.S at low or high dose, single or two shots; about 5 received placebo; per-sample allocation not given. Material that was analyzed had been drawn on day 63 after the first vaccine or placebo injection. Comment on this clone: Its antigen is not identified.

The repertoire was sequenced with immunoSEQ multiplex PCR; TCRdb's copy has only in-frame clones and lacks some. The data contain about 460,000 clones, nearly 90% of them seen just once; the ten biggest clones take up over 1.5%. V was cut by 5 bases and J by 5 bases, with 11 bases left in between. Germline CDR1 reads MNHEY; CDR2 reads SMNVEV (reference sequence). The CDR3 extends over 13 amino acids. This clonotype was sampled from a person aged 18-60 years who received the Ad26.COV2.S COVID-19 vaccine or a placebo. The source was peripheral blood, collected in a trial of Ad26.COV2.S vaccine versus placebo. J is TRBJ2-3 and V is TRBV27; D gene uncertain. The CDR3 DNA sequence: TGTGCCAGCAGTCCTTGGACGGGAGATACGCAGTATTTT. As protein: CASSPWTGDTQYF.